The 32 T cell receptor beta chains below were found in one sample sequenced in a study of T cell responses to AZD1222 COVID-19 vaccine (dated by TCRdb to about 2021). The time point label on this specimen signifies: baseline before first vaccination. The library was made by the immunoSEQ multiplex PCR assay. This is the immuneACCESS table as TCRdb keeps it, with only in-frame sequences that have V and J called. A part of the clones is gone; compared with another copy, unresolved V genes explain less than half, and the rest is unexplained. The sample includes around 130,000 clones, with over 90% observed a single time. The top ten hold about 1% of the sample. This sample comprised peripheral blood, obtained on day 0 of AZD1222 vaccination. These receptors were taken from an adult in good health.

The CDR3 spells CSVEGVAGLDQETQYF. The CDR3 DNA follows: TGCAGCGTTGAAGGGGTAGCGGGATTAGACCAAGAGACCCAGTACTTC. The chain is built from TRBV29-1 and TRBJ2-5; 8 bases match TRBD2. V shed 1 base, J shed 0 bases, and the junction held 7 bases outside the gene matches. From germline, CDR1 is SQVTM and CDR2 ANQGSEA. CDR3 length: 16 amino acids.

The chain carries TRBV7-2 and TRBJ1-6, with a weak D call TRBD1 (6 bases). V was shortened by 3 bases and J by 8 bases, with 11 bases between the two germline ends. This CDR3 is 14 amino acids long. Germline CDR1 reads SGHTA; CDR2 reads FQGNSA. The CDR3 bases are TGTGCCAGCAGCTTTTCGGGGGGCGATTCACCCCTCCACTTT. It is translated as CASSFSGGDSPLHF.

The rearrangement uses TRBV19 and TRBJ1-3; TRBD1 matches at 8 bases. The CDR3 has 14 amino acids. Looked up from germline, CDR1 is LNHDA and CDR2 is SQIVND (reference sequence). Trimming at V came to 9 bases and at J to 2 bases, leaving 6 bases not matched to a gene. CDR3 region: CASSDRDPGNTIYF. DNA for the CDR3: TGTGCCAGCTCGGACAGGGACCCTGGAAACACCATATATTTT. The variable domain in full, with the rest retrieved from reference TRBV19 and TRBJ1-3, is DGGITQSPKYLFRKEGQNVTLSCEQNLNHDAMYWYRQDPGQGLRLIYYSQIVNDFQKGDIAEGYSVSREKKESFPLTVTSAQKNPTAFYLCASSDRDPGNTIYFGEGSWLTVV.

The gene calls are TRBV6-6 and TRBJ1-5; 8 nucleotides agree with TRBD1. Germline V gene data show CDR1 as MNHNY and CDR2 as SVGAGI (reference sequence). The CDR3 extends over 15 amino acids. J lost 7 bases, V lost 7 bases, and 12 bases had no gene match. The CDR3 DNA follows: TGTGCCAGCACCCACTTGGCAGGGGGCGGACAGCCCCAGCATTTT. Its translation is CASTHLAGGGQPQHF.

This chain connects TRBV30 to TRBJ1-5; D uncertain. Germline-derived CDR1 and CDR2 are GTSNPN and SVGIG (reference sequence). The CDR3 contains 13 residues. V lost 1 base, J lost 0 bases, and 4 bases lay in between. CDR3 residues: CAWSEDSNQPQHF. The CDR3 DNA follows: TGTGCCTGGAGTGAAGATAGCAATCAGCCCCAGCATTTT.

The chain employs TRBV19 and TRBJ1-1, with a possible D match to TRBD1 (5 bases). Trimming cost V 5 bases and J 0 bases, with 19 bases left between them. CDR3 size: 17 residues. Germline-derived CDR1 and CDR2 are LNHDA and SQIVND (reference sequence). The CDR3: CASSPGLSPGLNTEAFF. DNA for the CDR3: TGTGCCAGTAGTCCGGGACTTTCCCCGGGTTTGAACACTGAAGCTTTCTTT. The whole variable domain, remainder taken from reference TRBV19 and TRBJ1-1, is DGGITQSPKYLFRKEGQNVTLSCEQNLNHDAMYWYRQDPGQGLRLIYYSQIVNDFQKGDIAEGYSVSREKKESFPLTVTSAQKNPTAFYLCASSPGLSPGLNTEAFFGQGTRLTVV.

The J gene is TRBJ1-4, the V gene TRBV4-1; TRBD1 might be the D (5 bases). The CDR3 length is 16 residues. Per germline, CDR1 MGHRA and CDR2 YSYEKL. V shed 1 base and J shed 4 bases, with 13 bases lying between them. CDR3 in amino acids: CASSQAPRGINEKLFF. As DNA, the CDR3 is TGCGCCAGCAGCCAAGCTCCTCGGGGCATTAATGAAAAACTGTTTTTT.

The V gene is TRBV18, the J gene TRBJ1-1; 9 bases align to TRBD1. The CDR3 totals 15 residues. Germline V gene data show CDR1 as KGHSH and CDR2 as LQKENI. J was trimmed by 4 bases and V by 1 base; bases with no gene match: 4. The CDR3: CASSPRDREPTEAFF. The CDR3 DNA sequence: TGTGCCAGCTCACCACGGGACAGGGAACCCACTGAAGCTTTCTTT. The full variable domain, completed using reference TRBV18 and TRBJ1-1, is NAGVMQNPRHLVRRRGQEARLRCSPMKGHSHVYWYRQLPEEGLKFMVYLQKENIIDESGMPKERFSAEFPKEGPSILRIQQVVRGDSAAYFCASSPRDREPTEAFFGQGTRLTVV.

The rearrangement uses TRBV5-8 and TRBJ1-4; D is ambiguous. This CDR3 has 14 amino acids. Germline-derived CDR1 and CDR2 are SGHTS and YDEGEE. With 2 bases removed from V and 0 bases from J, the gap between germline ends came to 5 bases. CDR3 sequence (DNA): TGTGCCAGCAGCTTAACTCCAACTAATGAAAAACTGTTTTTT. It is translated as CASSLTPTNEKLFF.

The V gene is TRBV6-6, the J gene TRBJ1-6; maybe TRBD1 (5 bases). Between the trimmed V and J ends, which lost 7 bases and 8 bases, there was a span of 12 bases. This CDR3 has 13 residues. The germline V gene encodes CDR1 MNHNY and CDR2 SVGAGI (reference sequence). In nucleotides, the CDR3 is TGTGCCAGCATGGACATCTTGCATTCACCCCTCCACTTT. Protein: CASMDILHSPLHF.

V is TRBV10-3 and J is TRBJ2-7; TRBD2 matches at 15 bases. The CDR3 is 19 amino acids. J was trimmed by 0 bases and V by 5 bases; bases with no gene match: 11. CDR1 and CDR2 (germline): ENHRY, SYGVKD. The CDR3 region has the DNA TGTGCCATCAGTTCGGACGGGACTAGCGGGGGGCGCAGCTCCTACGAGCAGTACTTC. Protein: CAISSDGTSGGRSSYEQYF.

The V and J genes are TRBV5-1 and TRBJ2-5; 9 nucleotides align to TRBD1. V lost 2 bases and J lost 2; bases outside the gene matches: 10. Germline CDR1 and CDR2: SGHRS and YFSETQ. There are 17 residues in the CDR3. Here the CDR3 DNA reads TGCGCCAGCAGCTTCTGGGGGACAGGGTTGGATCAAGAGACCCAGTACTTC. Amino acids: CASSFWGTGLDQETQYF.

The chain employs TRBV18 and TRBJ1-1; unclear D gene. CDR3 length: 13 residues. Germline loops: CDR1 KGHSH, CDR2 LQKENI. V was trimmed by 4 bases and J by 6 bases, leaving 12 bases between them. The CDR3 spells CASSRAAPSEAFF. The CDR3, as DNA: TGTGCCAGCTCACGAGCAGCGCCTTCTGAAGCTTTCTTT.

The chain combines TRBV10-2 with TRBJ1-5; D is perhaps TRBD1 (5 bases). Looked up from germline, CDR1 is WSHSY and CDR2 is SAAADI. CDR3 length equals 14 residues. V was shortened by 2 bases and J by 9 bases, with 14 bases between the two germline ends. The CDR3 loop is CASSENGGGGPQHF. In DNA form, the CDR3 reads TGCGCCAGCAGTGAGAATGGGGGTGGGGGGCCCCAGCATTTT.

The chain has TRBV6-5 and TRBJ2-7, with D uncertain. V lost 4 bases, J lost 0 bases, and 7 bases lay in between. The CDR3 spans 13 residues. Germline V CDR1 and CDR2: MNHEY, SVGAGI. CDR3 in amino acids: CASSLSGSYEQYF. The CDR3 DNA is TGTGCCAGCAGTTTGTCGGGCTCCTACGAGCAGTACTTC.

The chain has TRBV3-1 (or the pseudogene TRBV3-2) and TRBJ2-5; D unresolved. The length of the CDR3 is 16 residues. Germline V lookup: CDR1 LGHDT, CDR2 YNNKEL (reference sequence). V dropped 1 base and J dropped 5 bases, with 17 bases sitting between them. CDR3 residues: CASSQGYASSSETQYF. CDR3 in DNA: TGTGCCAGCAGCCAAGGGTATGCTAGTTCGTCGGAGACCCAGTACTTC.

With regard to this clone: The junction and the germline gene differ at one end; a read error may be behind it. This sequence joins TRBV6-6 and TRBJ2-5; D is unclear. CDR3 length: 11 residues. From germline, CDR1 is MNHNY and CDR2 SVGAGI (reference sequence). The CDR3 nucleotides read TGTGCCAGCGGGCCCCAAGGGACCCAGTACTTC. This codes for CASGPQGTQYF.

The V and J genes are TRBV4-1 and TRBJ2-3; D may correspond to TRBD1 or TRBD2 (6 bases each). The germline V and J ends were trimmed by 0 bases and 6 bases, with 7 bases remaining between them. This CDR3 spans 13 amino acids. Looked up from germline, CDR1 is MGHRA and CDR2 is YSYEKL. CDR3 nucleotides: TGCGCCAGCAGCCAAGAAGGGGGGGATACGCAGTATTTT. It translates to CASSQEGGDTQYF.

The chain uses TRBV5-1 and TRBJ2-2, with 8 bases matching TRBD1. The V and J ends lost 0 bases and 5 bases, in that order; junction bases with no gene match: 3. This CDR3 spans 15 amino acids. The germline CDR1 and CDR2 sequences are SGHRS and YFSETQ. CDR3: CASSLDTGGTGELFF. The CDR3 DNA reads TGCGCCAGCAGCTTGGATACAGGGGGTACCGGGGAGCTGTTTTTT. Drawing the rest from reference TRBV5-1 and TRBJ2-2, the complete variable domain is KAGVTQTPRYLIKTRGQQVTLSCSPISGHRSVSWYQQTPGQGLQFLFEYFSETQRNKGNFPGRFSGRQFSNSRSEMNVSTLELGDSALYLCASSLDTGGTGELFFGEGSRLTVL.

The rearrangement joins TRBV5-1 to TRBJ1-2; 8 bases agree with TRBD1. CDR3 size: 13 residues. CDR1 is SGHRS and CDR2 is YFSETQ in the germline V gene. V dropped 4 bases and J dropped 7; count of bases not matched to a gene: 6. The CDR3 loop reads CASSPDRGSGYTF. As DNA, the CDR3 is TGCGCCAGCAGCCCCGACAGGGGCTCTGGCTACACCTTC.

The chain couples TRBV19 to TRBJ2-7; D ambiguous. CDR3 length: 13 amino acids. CDR1 and CDR2 from the germline V gene are LNHDA and SQIVND (reference sequence). Trimming cost V 6 bases and J 1 base, with 10 bases left between them. This CDR3 is CASSLKRSYEQYF. The CDR3 DNA reads TGTGCCAGTAGCCTGAAGAGGTCCTACGAGCAGTACTTC. Variable domain in full (rest from reference TRBV19 and TRBJ2-7): DGGITQSPKYLFRKEGQNVTLSCEQNLNHDAMYWYRQDPGQGLRLIYYSQIVNDFQKGDIAEGYSVSREKKESFPLTVTSAQKNPTAFYLCASSLKRSYEQYFGPGTRLTVT.

V gene TRBV6-5 combines with J gene TRBJ1-1, with D possibly being TRBD1 (5 bases). The V gene's germline CDR1 is MNHEY and CDR2 SVGAGI. This CDR3 is 15 amino acids long. Trimming took off 4 bases at V and 2 bases at J, with 14 bases between the two ends. Here the CDR3 reads CASSSRGRDNTEAFF. The CDR3 DNA follows: TGTGCCAGCAGTTCCCGGGGACGGGACAACACTGAAGCTTTCTTT.

The genes are TRBV5-1 and TRBJ2-1; D gene ambiguous. The V gene's germline CDR1 is SGHRS and CDR2 YFSETQ. There are 13 residues in the CDR3. Trimming shortened V by 7 bases and J by 5 bases, and 13 bases separated the two germline ends. CDR3: CASLADNNNEQFF. CDR3 in DNA: TGCGCCAGCTTGGCAGATAATAACAATGAGCAGTTCTTC.

The chain couples TRBV2 to TRBJ2-7; D might be TRBD1 (6 bases). The germline V and J ends were trimmed by 4 bases and 5 bases, with 15 bases remaining between them. Germline-derived CDR1 and CDR2 are SNHLY and FYNNEI. The CDR3 runs 14 residues. CDR3 amino acids: CASSGGSGANEQYF. CDR3 sequence (DNA): TGTGCCAGCAGTGGGGGATCAGGGGCGAACGAGCAGTACTTC.

The genes are TRBV27 and TRBJ1-2; 8 bases are a match to TRBD1. V lost 4 bases and J lost 6; bases outside the gene matches: 13. Germline CDR1 is MNHEY and CDR2 is SMNVEV (reference sequence). The CDR3 runs to 16 residues. CDR3 protein: CASSSARMTGEDGYTF. CDR3 sequence (DNA): TGTGCCAGCAGTTCAGCCCGAATGACAGGGGAGGATGGCTACACCTTC.

CDR3 bases: TGTGCCAGCAGCCGCCGGGACAGGGGGAAAACTGAAGCTTTCTTT. Its translation: CASSRRDRGKTEAFF. The J gene is TRBJ1-1, the V gene TRBV7-8; 11 bases match TRBD1. Unmatched junction bases numbered 7, after V lost 5 bases and J lost 5 bases. Per germline, CDR1 SGHVS and CDR2 FQNEAQ. This CDR3 comprises 15 residues.

The genes are TRBV7-3 and TRBJ1-6; D unclear. Between the trimmed V and J ends, which lost 7 bases and 6 bases, there was a span of 16 bases. This CDR3 contains 15 residues. Germline lookup yields CDR1 SGHTA and CDR2 FQGTGA. CDR3 DNA: TGTGCCAGCATCCCGCCCAAGGACGTTAATTCACCCCTCCACTTT. Residues: CASIPPKDVNSPLHF.

The chain couples TRBV6-5 to TRBJ2-2; D possibly uses TRBD1 or TRBD2 (6 bases each). V was trimmed by 0 bases and J by 7 bases, leaving 15 bases between them. CDR1 MNHEY and CDR2 SVGAGI come from the germline V gene. The CDR3 is 16 residues long. CDR3 bases: TGTGCCAGCAGTTACTCGAGGGGGGCGCAAATCGGGGAGCTGTTTTTT. This translates into CASSYSRGAQIGELFF.

This rearrangement joins TRBV18 to TRBJ1-6, with D unresolved. Germline V gene lookup returns CDR1 KGHSH and CDR2 LQKENI. The CDR3 has 14 residues. The V and J ends lost 4 bases and 9 bases respectively, with 13 bases between them. CDR3 protein: CASSLTQRGSPLHF. The CDR3 DNA is TGTGCCAGCTCACTAACCCAGCGCGGTTCACCCCTCCACTTT.

V is TRBV4-2 and J is TRBJ2-3; D might be TRBD1 (5 bases). V lost 3 bases to trimming and J lost 4 bases, with 8 bases between them. The V gene's germline CDR1 is LGHNA and CDR2 YNFKEQ. The CDR3 runs 13 residues. CDR3 coding DNA: TGTGCCAGCAGCCAGGGGCGTTCAGATACGCAGTATTTT. As protein: CASSQGRSDTQYF.

The V call is TRBV29-1, the J call TRBJ2-1; no reliable D call. CDR1 SQVTM and CDR2 ANQGSEA come from the germline V gene. The V end was cut by 8 bases, the J end by 8 bases, with 13 bases between. The CDR3 has 11 amino acids. The CDR3 sequence is CSSRTSDEQFF. The CDR3 DNA reads as TGCAGCTCGCGGACGTCGGATGAGCAGTTCTTC.

This clone was seen once. The gene calls are TRBV18 and TRBJ1-1; tentatively, D is TRBD1 (6 bases). From germline, CDR1 is KGHSH and CDR2 LQKENI. This CDR3 region has 14 residues. Trimming cost V 3 bases and J 4 bases, with 12 bases left between them. The DNA for the CDR3 is TGTGCCAGCTCACCCGCGGCAGGGGCCACTGAAGCTTTCTTT. It codes for CASSPAAGATEAFF.